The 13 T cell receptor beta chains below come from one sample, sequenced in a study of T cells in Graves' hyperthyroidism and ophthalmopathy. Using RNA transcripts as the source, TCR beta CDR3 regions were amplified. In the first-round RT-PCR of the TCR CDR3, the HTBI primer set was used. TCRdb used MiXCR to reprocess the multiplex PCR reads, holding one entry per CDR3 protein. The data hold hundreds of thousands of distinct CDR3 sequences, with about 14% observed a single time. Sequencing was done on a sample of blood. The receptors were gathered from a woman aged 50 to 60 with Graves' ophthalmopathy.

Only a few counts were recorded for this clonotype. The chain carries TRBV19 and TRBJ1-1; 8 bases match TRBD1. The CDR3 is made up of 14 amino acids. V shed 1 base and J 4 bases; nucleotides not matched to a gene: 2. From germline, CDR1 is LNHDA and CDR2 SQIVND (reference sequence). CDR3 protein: CASSIGTGSTEAFF. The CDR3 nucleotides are TGTGCCAGTAGTATAGGGACAGGGAGCACTGAAGCTTTCTTT.

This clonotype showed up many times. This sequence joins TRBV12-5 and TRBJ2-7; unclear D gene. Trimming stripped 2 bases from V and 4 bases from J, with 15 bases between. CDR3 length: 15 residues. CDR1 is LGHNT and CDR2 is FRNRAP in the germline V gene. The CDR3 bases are TGTGCTAGTGGTTTGAAAGAAGGAGTCCTATACGAGCAGTACTTC. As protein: CASGLKEGVLYEQYF.

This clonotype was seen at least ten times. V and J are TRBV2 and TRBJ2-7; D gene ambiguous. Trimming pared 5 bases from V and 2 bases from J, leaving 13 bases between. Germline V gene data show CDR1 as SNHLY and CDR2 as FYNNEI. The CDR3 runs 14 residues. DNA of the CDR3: TGTGCCAGCAGTACGATGTTTGCTACCTACGAGCAGTACTTC. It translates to CASSTMFATYEQYF.

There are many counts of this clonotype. The CDR3 loop is CASSAPGVHIQYF. The CDR3, as DNA: TGTGCCAGCAGCGCGCCAGGGGTGCACATTCAGTACTTC. This chain joins TRBV7-2 and TRBJ2-4, with a tentative D call TRBD1 (6 bases). The CDR3 length is 13 residues. Germline loops: CDR1 SGHTA, CDR2 FQGNSA. V gave up 5 bases and J gave up 8 bases, with 13 bases separating them.

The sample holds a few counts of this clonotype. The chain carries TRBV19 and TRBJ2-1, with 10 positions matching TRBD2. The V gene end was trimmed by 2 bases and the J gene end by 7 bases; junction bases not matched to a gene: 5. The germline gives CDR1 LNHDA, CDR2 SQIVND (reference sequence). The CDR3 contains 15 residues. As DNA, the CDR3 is TGTGCCAGTAGTATATTAGCGGGAGGAGGTAATGAGCAGTTCTTC. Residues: CASSILAGGGNEQFF.

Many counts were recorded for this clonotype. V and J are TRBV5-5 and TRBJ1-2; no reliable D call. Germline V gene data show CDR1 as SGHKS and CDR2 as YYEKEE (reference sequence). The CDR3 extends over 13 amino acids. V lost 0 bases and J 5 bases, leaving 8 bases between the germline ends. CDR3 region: CASSLDPRYGYTF. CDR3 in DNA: TGTGCCAGCAGCTTGGACCCACGTTATGGCTACACCTTC.

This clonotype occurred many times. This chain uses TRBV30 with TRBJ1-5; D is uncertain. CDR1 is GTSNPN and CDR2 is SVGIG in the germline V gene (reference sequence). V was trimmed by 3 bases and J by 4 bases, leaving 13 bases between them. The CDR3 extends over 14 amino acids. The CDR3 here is CAWSPFLGNQPQHF. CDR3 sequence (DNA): TGTGCCTGGAGCCCCTTCCTAGGGAATCAGCCCCAGCATTTT.

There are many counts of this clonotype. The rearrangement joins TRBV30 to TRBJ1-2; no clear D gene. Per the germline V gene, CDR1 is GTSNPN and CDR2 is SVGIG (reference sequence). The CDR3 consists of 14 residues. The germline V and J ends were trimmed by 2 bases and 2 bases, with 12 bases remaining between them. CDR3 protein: CAWSWGGGNYGYTF. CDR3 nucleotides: TGTGCCTGGAGTTGGGGTGGCGGGAACTATGGCTACACCTTC. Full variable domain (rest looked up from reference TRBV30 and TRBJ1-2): SQTIHQWPATLVQPVGSPLSLECTVEGTSNPNLYWYRQAAGRGLQLLFYSVGIGQISSEVPQNLSASRPQDRQFILSSKKLLLSDSGFYLCAWSWGGGNYGYTFGSGTRLTVV.

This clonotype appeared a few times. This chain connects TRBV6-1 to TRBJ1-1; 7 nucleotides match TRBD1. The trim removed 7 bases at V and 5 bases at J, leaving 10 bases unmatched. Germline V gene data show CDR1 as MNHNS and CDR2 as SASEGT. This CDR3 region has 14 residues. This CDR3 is CASTLYRGGTEAFF. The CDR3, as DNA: TGTGCCAGCACCCTGTACAGGGGAGGGACTGAAGCTTTCTTT.

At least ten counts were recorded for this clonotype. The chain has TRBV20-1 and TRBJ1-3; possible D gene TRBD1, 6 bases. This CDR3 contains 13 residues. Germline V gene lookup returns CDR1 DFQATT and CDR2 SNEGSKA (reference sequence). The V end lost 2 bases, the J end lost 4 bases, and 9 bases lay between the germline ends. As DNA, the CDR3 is TGCAGTGCTAGAACAGGGTCCGGAAACACCATATATTTT. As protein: CSARTGSGNTIYF.

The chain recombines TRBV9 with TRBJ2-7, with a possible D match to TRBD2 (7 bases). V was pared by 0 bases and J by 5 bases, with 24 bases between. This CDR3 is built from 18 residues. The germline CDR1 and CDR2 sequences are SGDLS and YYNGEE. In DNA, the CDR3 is TGTGCCAGCAGCGTAGTCTCGCTGGGGGGGGGGCCGATGGACGAGCAGTACTTC. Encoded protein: CASSVVSLGGGPMDEQYF.

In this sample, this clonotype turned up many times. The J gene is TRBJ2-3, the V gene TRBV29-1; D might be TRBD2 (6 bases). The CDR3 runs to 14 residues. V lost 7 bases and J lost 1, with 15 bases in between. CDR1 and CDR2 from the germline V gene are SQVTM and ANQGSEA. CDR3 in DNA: TGCAGCGCTGGGAGGCTGGGTGGCACAGATACGCAGTATTTT. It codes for CSAGRLGGTDTQYF.

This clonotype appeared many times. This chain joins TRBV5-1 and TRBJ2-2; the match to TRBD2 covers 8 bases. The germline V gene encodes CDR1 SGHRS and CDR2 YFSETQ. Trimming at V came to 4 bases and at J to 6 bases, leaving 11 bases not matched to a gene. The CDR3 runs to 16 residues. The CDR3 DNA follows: TGCGCCAGCAGCGCCCCGGGACTAGAGTCGGCCGGGGAGCTGTTTTTT. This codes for CASSAPGLESAGELFF.